This T cell receptor (beta chain) was found in a study of T-cell reconstitution after alpha-beta-depleted transplantation in children. Study-level points and caveats: From newly produced T cells came most of the T-cell counts and diversity one year after transplant. It was reported that alpha-beta T cells came from several hundred expanded graft clones (about two months after transplant). Recipient T cells and thymic progenitors that survived were the source of the high TCRbeta diversity seen at day 60 in some patients.

This clonotype was seen repeatedly, ten times or more. No antigen is known for it. The TCRbeta library was prepared with unique molecular identifiers. TCRdb re-called the PCR reads with MiXCR, one entry per CDR3 protein. This table has over 15,000 distinct CDR3 sequences, approximately 12% appearing once. The CDR3 is 16 residues long. CDR1 is DFQATT, CDR2 SNEGSKA, per germline (reference sequence). Trimming left V 5 bases short and J 0 bases short, with 18 bases between. The clonotype comes from a female patient between 2 and 15 years old who had a stem cell transplant for congenital amegakaryocytic thrombocytopenia, so the T cells may come from the graft donor. Sample: PBMCs, mostly from graft donor cells, taken 60 days after TCRalphabeta/CD19-depleted stem cell transplant. J is TRBJ2-3 and V is TRBV20-1, with D perhaps matching TRBD2 (6 bases). The CDR3 spells CSAYGGNSISTDTQYF. The CDR3, as DNA: TGCAGTGCTTATGGCGGGAACAGCATCAGCACAGATACGCAGTATTTT.